The 32 T cell receptor beta chains below all came from one sample that was sequenced in a study of response to subunit inactivated influenza vaccine listed by TCRdb under 2018. Library preparation was by RT-PCR. The instrument was an Illumina HiSeq 2500. Using fastp trimming at Q25 and MiXCR clonotype assembly, TCRdb reanalyzed the public sequencing data and kept in-frame beta chains. Each CDR3 protein appears once, grouped with its most common genes and DNA. The sample includes over 150,000 distinct CDR3 sequences, with approximately 15% observed a single time. The ten largest clonotypes hold roughly 24% of the sample. The specimen comprised CD8+ T cells sorted from PBMCs, sampled less than 6 days after vaccination. The source of these receptors is a middle-aged man who received an inactivated influenza vaccine. Donor details come from another sample of the same person, matched by shared clones.

This clonotype was seen ten or more times. The J gene is TRBJ2-3, the V gene TRBV24-1; D possibly uses TRBD1 or TRBD2 (5 bases each). Germline V gene sequence: CDR1 KGHDR, CDR2 SFDVKD. Trimming removed 1 base from V and 2 bases from J, with 12 bases in between. This CDR3 contains 16 residues. Written as DNA, the CDR3 is TGTGCCACCAGTGATTTAGACGGGGCCGACACAGATACGCAGTATTTT. Translation: CATSDLDGADTDTQYF.

This clonotype has just a few counts. The chain combines TRBV4-1 with TRBJ2-7; 7 bases match TRBD1. V lost 6 bases and J lost 6; bases outside the gene matches: 14. The germline V gene has CDR1 MGHRA and CDR2 YSYEKL. This CDR3 spans 15 amino acids. CDR3 DNA: TGCGCCAGCAGTTCTACTGAGGGGGCGACGCGCGAGCAGTACTTC. This sequence encodes CASSSTEGATREQYF.

This sequence joins TRBV12-3 or TRBV12-4 and TRBJ2-2, with TRBD1 matching 7 bases. With V trimmed by 5 bases and J by 7 bases, 10 bases remained unmatched. The CDR3 runs 15 residues. CDR3 DNA sequence: TGTGCCAGCAGTGATAGACAGGGCCTCCACGGGGAGCTGTTTTTT. Its translation: CASSDRQGLHGELFF.

This clonotype has a handful of counts. The V and J genes are TRBV30 and TRBJ2-7, with D unresolved. This CDR3 comprises 11 residues. The V end was cut by 1 base, the J end by 1 base, with 2 bases between. CDR1 and CDR2 from the germline V gene are GTSNPN and SVGIG (reference sequence). The CDR3 protein is CAWSGSYEQYF. The CDR3 DNA follows: TGTGCCTGGAGTGGATCCTACGAGCAGTACTTC.

This clonotype occurred many times. This sequence joins TRBV12-3 or TRBV12-4 and TRBJ2-7; TRBD1 matches at 10 bases. CDR3 size: 15 residues. The V segment lost 4 bases and the J segment 2 bases; nucleotides outside the gene matches: 5. The CDR3, as DNA: TGTGCCAGCAGTTCGACAGGGGGCGTCCCCTACGAGCAGTACTTC. Amino acids: CASSSTGGVPYEQYF.

The chain links TRBV6-5 to TRBJ2-2; D not certain. CDR1 is MNHEY and CDR2 is SVGAGI in the germline V gene. CDR3 length: 14 amino acids. Trimming shortened V by 0 bases and J by 5 bases, and 7 bases separated the two germline ends. The CDR3 loop is CASSYSKGTGELFF. The CDR3 bases are TGTGCCAGCAGTTACTCGAAGGGTACCGGGGAGCTGTTTTTT.

This clonotype has more than one count but fewer than ten. The rearrangement links TRBV7-9 to TRBJ1-3; no definite D call. V was shortened by 3 bases and J by 2 bases, with 14 bases between the two germline ends. Germline loops: CDR1 SEHNR, CDR2 FQNEAQ (reference sequence). CDR3 length: 16 amino acids. CDR3 residues: CASSFVGIGAGNTIYF. CDR3 bases: TGTGCCAGCAGCTTTGTGGGAATAGGTGCTGGAAACACCATATATTTT.

V gene TRBV27 combines with J gene TRBJ1-2; tentatively, D is TRBD1 (5 bases). CDR1 is MNHEY, CDR2 SMNVEV, per germline (reference sequence). CDR3 length equals 17 residues. V was trimmed by 5 bases and J by 4 bases, leaving 23 bases between them. The CDR3 nucleotides are TGTGCCAGCAGTCAGGGTTTTGGGCTTTCATCGGGCTATGGCTACACCTTC. Amino acids: CASSQGFGLSSGYGYTF.

This clonotype has ten or more counts. The chain is built from TRBV2 and TRBJ2-2; TRBD1 agrees at 12 bases. Germline V lookup: CDR1 SNHLY, CDR2 FYNNEI. The trim removed 4 bases at V and 7 bases at J, leaving 7 bases unmatched. This CDR3 comprises 16 residues. CDR3 sequence (DNA): TGTGCCAGCAGTGCGTGGGGACAGGGGGCGAACGGGGAGCTGTTTTTT. This sequence encodes CASSAWGQGANGELFF.

This clonotype showed up many times. The genes are TRBV10-3 and TRBJ1-5; 8 nucleotides match TRBD1. The CDR3 is 13 amino acids. Trimming took 1 base from V and 8 from J; bases not matched to a gene: 1. Germline V gene data show CDR1 as ENHRY and CDR2 as SYGVKD. The CDR3 sequence is CAISEWTGKPQHF. The CDR3 region has the DNA TGTGCCATCAGTGAGTGGACAGGGAAGCCCCAGCATTTT.

This clonotype was detected a few times. This chain connects TRBV27 to TRBJ2-7, with 9 bases matching TRBD1. The CDR3 length is 13 residues. CDR1 MNHEY and CDR2 SMNVEV come from the germline V gene (reference sequence). Unmatched junction bases numbered 6, after V lost 6 bases and J lost 6 bases. The CDR3 DNA is TGTGCCAGCAGACCGGGACAGGGAATCGAGCAGTACTTC. Amino acid sequence: CASRPGQGIEQYF.

There are a few counts of this clonotype. The chain links TRBV11-2 to TRBJ2-1; D might be TRBD1 (6 bases). The V gene's germline CDR1 is SGHAT and CDR2 FQNNGV. The V end lost 4 bases, the J end lost 6 bases, and 16 bases lay between the germline ends. The CDR3 covers 15 residues. The CDR3: CASSSQGPLGNEQFF. Written as DNA, the CDR3 is TGTGCCAGCAGCTCCCAGGGGCCCCTCGGCAATGAGCAGTTCTTC.

The chain carries TRBV7-9 and TRBJ1-2; tentative D call: TRBD1 (5 bases). CDR3 size: 16 residues. The germline V and J ends were trimmed by 1 base and 4 bases, with 16 bases remaining between them. Germline lookup yields CDR1 SEHNR and CDR2 FQNEAQ (reference sequence). CDR3 amino acids: CASSLEGASLGYGYTF. Here the CDR3 DNA reads TGTGCCAGCAGCTTAGAAGGGGCCTCACTAGGCTATGGCTACACCTTC.

The chain joins TRBV6-1 to TRBJ2-1, with D perhaps matching TRBD1 or TRBD2 (5 bases each). Per germline, CDR1 MNHNS and CDR2 SASEGT. Between the trimmed V and J ends, which lost 5 bases and 12 bases, there was a span of 20 bases. This CDR3 has 14 amino acids. DNA of the CDR3: TGTGCCAGCAGTCCCCTGGGACCCGGGTGGGGGCAGTTCTTC. Its protein product is CASSPLGPGWGQFF.

This clonotype was found a few times. The rearrangement uses TRBV2 and TRBJ2-7; 9 bases agree with TRBD1. The CDR3 is 16 residues long. CDR1 and CDR2 from the germline V gene are SNHLY and FYNNEI. Trimming took 5 bases from V and 1 from J; bases not matched to a gene: 9. The CDR3 DNA reads as TGTGCCAGCAGTCACCCCCGGGACAGGGCTTCCTACGAGCAGTACTTC. Residues: CASSHPRDRASYEQYF.

The V gene is TRBV20-1, the J gene TRBJ2-1; TRBD2 aligns across 12 bases. The V gene end was trimmed by 0 bases and the J gene end by 10 bases; junction bases not matched to a gene: 16. The length of the CDR3 is 18 residues. Germline CDR1 reads DFQATT; CDR2 reads SNEGSKA (reference sequence). The CDR3 loop reads CSARDLEVVTSGGQEQFF. The CDR3 nucleotides read TGCAGTGCTAGAGATCTTGAGGTTGTGACTAGCGGGGGTCAGGAGCAGTTCTTC.

In its sample, this clonotype was seen a few times. CDR3 nucleotides: TGTGCCAGCTCACCACTGGGACAGGAACCCGAGGAACTGTTTTTT. Encoded protein: CASSPLGQEPEELFF. The rearrangement joins TRBV18 to TRBJ1-4, with TRBD1 identical over 8 bases. V gave up 1 base and J gave up 12 bases; unmatched junction bases: 10. The CDR3 covers 15 residues. Germline V gene sequence: CDR1 KGHSH, CDR2 LQKENI.

The V gene is TRBV7-8, the J gene TRBJ1-1; D is perhaps TRBD1 (5 bases). Germline V lookup: CDR1 SGHVS, CDR2 FQNEAQ. This CDR3 is 13 amino acids long. Trimming stripped 9 bases from V and 10 bases from J, with 21 bases between. The CDR3 sequence: CASKGMGPAGAFF. CDR3 nucleotide sequence: TGTGCCAGTAAGGGGATGGGGCCCGCCGGAGCTTTCTTT.

J is TRBJ2-1 and V is TRBV25-1, with D perhaps matching TRBD2 (6 bases). The CDR3 spans 17 residues. The V gene lost 1 base and the J gene lost 3 bases, with 16 bases spanning the gap. Per germline, CDR1 MGHDK and CDR2 SYGVNS. CDR3 in DNA: TGTGCCAGCAGTGAATGGTACCCTAGCGCTGACTACAATGAGCAGTTCTTC. Amino acid sequence: CASSEWYPSADYNEQFF.

V gene TRBV28 combines with J gene TRBJ2-5; 10 bases agree with TRBD2. V lost 5 bases and J lost 5; bases outside the gene matches: 8. This CDR3 has 15 amino acids. Germline V gives CDR1 MDHEN, CDR2 SYDVKM. This chain's CDR3 is CASSDPGLALETQYF. The CDR3 DNA reads TGTGCCAGCAGTGATCCGGGACTAGCGTTGGAGACCCAGTACTTC.

This clonotype showed up just a few times. This rearrangement joins TRBV27 to TRBJ1-5; D unresolved. Germline CDR1 and CDR2: MNHEY and SMNVEV (reference sequence). This CDR3 contains 12 residues. Trimming took 11 bases from V and 3 from J, leaving 11 bases between them. The DNA of the CDR3 is TGTGCCTCCGGTAAATTCAATCAGCCCCAGCATTTT. The encoded protein is CASGKFNQPQHF.

In this sample, this clonotype turned up a few times. The chain links TRBV25-1 to TRBJ2-1, with D perhaps given as TRBD1 or TRBD2 (5 bases each). Germline V lookup: CDR1 MGHDK, CDR2 SYGVNS. There are 10 residues in the CDR3. V lost 8 bases and J 9 bases, leaving 8 bases between the germline ends. CDR3 region: CASRGPEQFF. DNA of the CDR3: TGTGCCAGCCGGGGCCCTGAGCAGTTCTTC.

A few counts support this clonotype. The chain employs TRBV4-3 and TRBJ2-1; 10 positions match TRBD1. CDR3 size: 16 residues. Germline values: CDR1 LGHNA, CDR2 YSLEER. Germline trimming cut 3 bases from V and 4 bases from J; bases unmatched to any gene: 6. CDR3 region: CASSHGGTGAYNEQFF. DNA for the CDR3: TGCGCCAGCAGCCACGGAGGGACAGGGGCGTACAATGAGCAGTTCTTC.

The V gene is TRBV20-1, the J gene TRBJ1-5; 7 positions agree with TRBD1. Germline trimming cut 4 bases from V and 6 bases from J; bases unmatched to any gene: 6. This CDR3 has 13 amino acids. CDR1 DFQATT and CDR2 SNEGSKA come from the germline V gene (reference sequence). As DNA, the CDR3 is TGCAGTGCTATCGACAGGGAGGTTCAGCCCCAGCATTTT. This codes for CSAIDREVQPQHF.

This clonotype was seen only a few times. V is TRBV6-4 and J is TRBJ2-3, with D possibly matching TRBD2 (5 bases). Germline V gene lookup returns CDR1 MRHNA and CDR2 SNTAGT. V shed 2 bases and J shed 6 bases, with 15 bases lying between them. The CDR3 is 15 amino acids. The CDR3 sequence: CASSDPPREIDTQYF. The CDR3 region has the DNA TGTGCCAGCAGTGACCCCCCCCGGGAAATCGATACGCAGTATTTT.

This clonotype was counted many times. This rearrangement joins TRBV7-9 to TRBJ2-1, with TRBD2 identical over 10 bases. Germline loops: CDR1 SEHNR, CDR2 FQNEAQ (reference sequence). There are 15 residues in the CDR3. Trimming at V came to 7 bases and at J to 3 bases, leaving 6 bases not matched to a gene. CDR3 sequence reads: CASTFGTSDYNEQFF. The CDR3 nucleotides read TGTGCCAGCACCTTCGGGACTAGCGACTACAATGAGCAGTTCTTC.

The chain carries TRBV5-1 and TRBJ2-3; D is ambiguous. With 3 bases removed from V and 2 bases from J, the gap between germline ends came to 16 bases. Per the germline V gene, CDR1 is SGHRS and CDR2 is YFSETQ. There are 16 residues in the CDR3. This CDR3 is CASSSTTRGVTDTQYF. CDR3 in DNA: TGCGCCAGCAGCTCAACGACTCGCGGAGTCACAGATACGCAGTATTTT.

This clonotype was counted a single time. The chain is built from TRBV12-3 or TRBV12-4 and TRBJ2-7; D possibly corresponds to TRBD1 (5 bases). Deletions cut 6 bases from V and 5 bases from J, with 14 bases between. CDR3 size: 13 residues. This chain's CDR3 is CASSLRAWDEQYF. Written as DNA, the CDR3 is TGTGCCAGCAGCCTCAGGGCTTGGGACGAGCAGTACTTC.

This chain connects TRBV9 to TRBJ2-7; 9 bases map to TRBD1. V was pared by 0 bases and J by 7 bases, with 8 bases of the junction left unmatched. CDR1 is SGDLS and CDR2 is YYNGEE in the germline V gene. The CDR3 extends over 15 amino acids. This CDR3 is CASSVGGTGWGEQYF. In DNA form, the CDR3 reads TGTGCCAGCAGCGTAGGAGGGACAGGGTGGGGGGAGCAGTACTTC.

The chain combines TRBV20-1 with TRBJ2-7; TRBD2 might be the D (5 bases). The V gene's germline CDR1 is DFQATT and CDR2 SNEGSKA (reference sequence). V lost 0 bases, J lost 0 bases, and 12 bases lay in between. The CDR3 has 15 residues. CDR3 sequence reads: CSARDLGGTSYEQYF. The CDR3 nucleotides are TGCAGTGCTAGAGATCTAGGAGGCACCTCCTACGAGCAGTACTTC.

In this sample, this clonotype turned up a few times. CDR3 loop: CASSQDAAPPREKLFF. CDR3 bases: TGTGCCAGCAGCCAAGATGCGGCCCCCCCGCGAGAAAAACTGTTTTTT. V and J are TRBV4-2 and TRBJ1-4; D unclear. This CDR3 contains 16 residues. Germline V CDR1 and CDR2: LGHNA, YNFKEQ. Trimming took off 0 bases at V and 8 bases at J, with 16 bases between the two ends.

The chain uses TRBV7-6 and TRBJ2-5; D unclear. CDR1 is SGHVS, CDR2 FNYEAQ, per germline. This CDR3 region has 19 residues. Trimming took 1 base from V and 0 from J, leaving 21 bases between them. The CDR3 coding sequence is TGTGCCAGCAGCTTAGAGCCCCCGGCACTGGGCATTTACCAAGAGACCCAGTACTTC. Its translation is CASSLEPPALGIYQETQYF.